The 23 T cell receptor beta chains below were found in one sample sequenced in a study of tumor-infiltrating lymphocytes in oesophageal squamous cell carcinoma. Each CDR3 protein is one row after TCRdb ran MiXCR on the PCR reads. Of 15,000 or so distinct CDR3 sequences listed, around 48% are singletons. Specimen: esophageal tumor tissue. The receptors come from a female donor with esophageal squamous cell carcinoma.

This clonotype was picked up many times. V and J are TRBV19 and TRBJ1-1; no firm D call. The V end was cut by 11 bases, the J end by 5 bases, with 33 bases between. From germline, CDR1 is LNHDA and CDR2 SQIVND (reference sequence). This CDR3 spans 18 amino acids. CDR3 nucleotides: TGTGCCGGCAATAGTGGAATATACCCCGGTCCAGTTTCAACTGAAGCTTTCTTT. Its protein product is CAGNSGIYPGPVSTEAFF.

Written as DNA, the CDR3 is TGCAGCGTTCTTGACAGGGGGCGGGGCACTGAAGCTTTCTTT. Translated: CSVLDRGRGTEAFF. This rearrangement joins TRBV29-1 to TRBJ1-1, with 10 bases fitting TRBD1. Germline loops: CDR1 SQVTM, CDR2 ANQGSEA. This CDR3 has 14 residues. Trimming took 5 bases from V and 4 from J; bases not matched to a gene: 7.

V gene TRBV6-6 combines with J gene TRBJ2-5; D remains unclear. The J call may be wrong; the DNA end is better matched by TRBJ2-2. The CDR3 consists of 12 residues. Germline V lookup: CDR1 MNHNY, CDR2 SVGAGI (reference sequence). The CDR3 here is CASGSPRLELFF. CDR3 nucleotides: TGTGCCAGCGGCTCCCCTAGGTTGGAGCTGTTTTTT.

The CDR3 DNA follows: TGTGCCAGCAGGTCCTCCCCTAGCTCCTACAATGAGCAGTTCTTC. This gives the protein CASRSSPSSYNEQFF. The rearrangement uses TRBV12-3 or TRBV12-4 and TRBJ2-1; D unresolved. Trimming stripped 6 bases from V and 0 bases from J, with 12 bases between. CDR3 length: 15 amino acids.

The gene calls are TRBV7-2 and TRBJ2-3, with D possibly being TRBD1 (5 bases). With the DNA end fitting TRBJ2-7 better, the J assignment may be wrong. CDR3 length: 13 amino acids. The germline CDR1 and CDR2 sequences are SGHTA and FQGNSA. In DNA form, the CDR3 reads TGTGCCAGCAGCTTATCTCAGGGCGGAGAGCAGTACTTC. Protein product: CASSLSQGGEQYF.

A note on this clonotype: A much larger clone lies one base from this, so it may be a read error. This rearrangement joins TRBV23-1 to TRBJ2-1; D remains ambiguous. TRBV23-1 is recorded as an ORF, its role being uncertain. V lost 2 bases, J lost 13 bases, and 18 bases lay in between. This CDR3 spans 14 amino acids. Written as DNA, the CDR3 is TGCGCCAGCAGTCAACGATGGGCCAAAAACATTCAGTTCTTC. It encodes CASSQRWAKNIQFF.

This clonotype was detected only a few times. This rearrangement joins TRBV12-3 or TRBV12-4 to TRBJ1-1; D call uncertain. The CDR3 extends over 13 amino acids. V was pared by 6 bases and J by 6 bases, with 14 bases between. CDR3 nucleotide sequence: TGTGCCAGCAGCCCCGGGCCAGTTCCTGAAGCTTTCTTT. Translation gives CASSPGPVPEAFF.

DNA for the CDR3: TGTGCCACCAGTGGAAATCAAACAGGGCACCCACCCAACCAACCCTACAATGAGCAGTTCTTC. Encoded protein: CATSGNQTGHPPNQPYNEQFF. This sequence joins TRBV24-1 and TRBJ2-1, with D perhaps TRBD1 (6 bases). From germline, CDR1 is KGHDR and CDR2 SFDVKD. This CDR3 comprises 21 residues. The V end was cut by 5 bases, the J end by 2 bases, with 30 bases between.

This chain joins TRBV7-2 and TRBJ2-3, with 9 bases identical to TRBD1. Germline V lookup: CDR1 SGHTA, CDR2 FQGNSA. The CDR3 spans 17 residues. The V segment lost 1 base and the J segment 5 bases; nucleotides outside the gene matches: 10. Here the CDR3 reads CASSLGLAQGAGDTQYF. CDR3 in DNA: TGTGCCAGCAGCTTAGGCTTAGCACAGGGGGCCGGAGATACGCAGTATTTT.

The chain recombines TRBV5-1 with TRBJ2-5; D gene uncertain. This CDR3 is 14 amino acids long. The germline CDR1 and CDR2 sequences are SGHRS and YFSETQ. Deletions cut 2 bases from V and 1 base from J, with 9 bases between. The CDR3 DNA follows: TGCGCCAGCAGCTTTGCCGGAGCCCAAGAGACCCAGTACTTC. As protein: CASSFAGAQETQYF. Full variable domain (remainder filled in from reference TRBV5-1 and TRBJ2-5): KAGVTQTPRYLIKTRGQQVTLSCSPISGHRSVSWYQQTPGQGLQFLFEYFSETQRNKGNFPGRFSGRQFSNSRSEMNVSTLELGDSALYLCASSFAGAQETQYFGPGTRLLVL.

This clonotype was recorded at least ten times. The chain has TRBV12-3 or TRBV12-4 and TRBJ1-5; 8 nucleotides align to TRBD1. V lost 3 bases to trimming and J lost 7 bases; unmatched junction nucleotides: 2. The CDR3 has 13 residues. The CDR3 bases are TGTGCCAGCAGTTTGGACAGGGCCCAGCCCCAGCATTTT. This translates into CASSLDRAQPQHF.

J is TRBJ2-5 and V is TRBV7-3; 8 nucleotides line up with TRBD2. Germline V gene data show CDR1 as SGHTA and CDR2 as FQGTGA. CDR3 length: 16 amino acids. V dropped 4 bases and J dropped 1; count of bases not matched to a gene: 8. The CDR3 nucleotides read TGTGCCAGCAGCTCCACCGGGAGGGCCTTCCAAGAGACCCAGTACTTC. It codes for CASSSTGRAFQETQYF.

The sample holds many counts of this clonotype. V usage is TRBV5-6 and J usage is TRBJ1-2, with D unclear. Per germline, CDR1 SGHDT and CDR2 YYEEEE. Trimming took 0 bases from V and 0 from J, leaving 15 bases between them. The length of the CDR3 is 17 residues. CDR3 in DNA: TGTGCCAGCAGCTTGGTTAGGGCCCGGTGGGCTAACTATGGCTACACCTTC. Amino acids: CASSLVRARWANYGYTF.

A few counts support this clonotype. This chain connects TRBV20-1 to TRBJ1-5, with a tentative D call TRBD1 (5 bases). Germline CDR1 and CDR2: DFQATT and SNEGSKA (reference sequence). Trimming took off 3 bases at V and 4 bases at J, with 19 bases between the two ends. This CDR3 is built from 16 residues. CDR3 amino acids: CSASEPPDSLNQPQHF. Written as DNA, the CDR3 is TGCAGTGCTAGCGAGCCCCCCGACAGCCTTAATCAGCCCCAGCATTTT.

This clonotype was seen just once. The chain uses TRBV12-3 or TRBV12-4 and TRBJ2-3; TRBD2 aligns across 8 bases. CDR3 length: 17 amino acids. With V trimmed by 5 bases and J by 3 bases, 13 bases remained unmatched. In nucleotides, the CDR3 is TGTGCCAGCAGTAGCTCTTCGGGGCGGGGGGTAACAGATACGCAGTATTTT. It specifies CASSSSSGRGVTDTQYF.

The chain couples TRBV7-2 to TRBJ2-3; TRBD2 aligns across 11 bases. The CDR3 is made up of 17 amino acids. The V gene's germline CDR1 is SGHTA and CDR2 FQGNSA. The ends lost 5 bases at V and 6 bases at J; junction bases unmatched: 13. CDR3 nucleotide sequence: TGTGCCAGCAGCACCCCAGGGTCTAGCGGGAGGAGGGATACGCAGTATTTT. Protein product: CASSTPGSSGRRDTQYF.

Regarding this clonotype: A much larger clone is a single base away; this may be a read error. This rearrangement joins TRBV28 to TRBJ2-5; the D gene is possibly TRBD2 (6 bases). Trimming removed 4 bases from V and 11 bases from J, with 23 bases in between. Germline-derived CDR1 and CDR2 are MDHEN and SYDVKM. This CDR3 spans 15 amino acids. The CDR3 nucleotides read TGTGCCAGCAGTTCGGCGGGAAATGGATGGAATGAGCAGTACTTC. This gives the protein CASSSAGNGWNEQYF.

Concerning this clonotype itself: This likely comes from a read error, as the CDR3 has no conserved phenylalanine or tryptophan at its end. No DNA is shown, since the ends of the CDR3 on it are uncertain; the CDR3 is the one TCRdb lists. This chain joins TRBV7-8 and TRBJ2-3; the table's TRBD1 call for D was not verified on the DNA. Per germline, CDR1 SGHVS and CDR2 FQNEAQ. The CDR3 extends over 17 residues, inclusive of both ends. This CDR3 is CASSLSTGRSIGYTFGP.

V usage is TRBV7-9 and J usage is TRBJ2-6, with 10 bases lining up with TRBD1. TRBJ2-1 explains the end of the DNA better; the J call may be wrong. CDR1 and CDR2 (germline): SEHNR, FQNEAQ (reference sequence). The CDR3 runs to 12 residues. Written as DNA, the CDR3 is TGTGCCAGCAGCTGGGGGACAGGGGACCAGTTCTTC. Residues: CASSWGTGDQFF.

This clonotype was found once. The chain carries TRBV7-2 and TRBJ2-5, with D perhaps matching TRBD2 (5 bases). The DNA end lines up better with TRBJ2-1; the J call may be wrong. This CDR3 is built from 13 residues. Germline-derived CDR1 and CDR2 are SGHTA and FQGNSA. CDR3 region: CASSLQVRDEQFF. CDR3 coding DNA: TGTGCCAGCAGCTTACAGGTGCGGGATGAGCAGTTCTTC.

This clonotype was counted a few times. This chain uses TRBV7-2 with TRBJ2-7; no clear D. The V end lost 1 base, the J end lost 9 bases, and 10 bases lay between the germline ends. The CDR3 runs to 12 residues. Germline CDR1 SGHTA, CDR2 FQGNSA. The CDR3 region is CASSLGGMGQYF. For the CDR3, the DNA is TGTGCCAGCAGCTTAGGAGGTATGGGGCAGTACTTC.

In this sample, this clonotype turned up a few times. V usage is TRBV7-6 and J usage is TRBJ2-3, with 9 bases that match TRBD2. The ends lost 4 bases at V and 5 bases at J; junction bases unmatched: 7. The CDR3 sequence is 15 residues long. From germline, CDR1 is SGHVS and CDR2 FNYEAQ. For the CDR3, the DNA is TGTGCCAGCAGCTCAATAGCGGGAGCAATAGATACGCAGTATTTT. Protein sequence: CASSSIAGAIDTQYF.

A note on this clonotype: One end of the junction is discordant with germline, which a read error may explain. The rearrangement joins TRBV25-1 to TRBJ2-4; 7 nucleotides align to TRBD1. In germline, CDR1 is MGHDK, CDR2 SYGVNS. CDR3 size: 15 residues. The CDR3 loop reads CASSEGTAHNSPLHF. DNA of the CDR3: TGTGCCAGCAGTGAAGGGACAGCCCATAATTCACCCCTCCACTTC.